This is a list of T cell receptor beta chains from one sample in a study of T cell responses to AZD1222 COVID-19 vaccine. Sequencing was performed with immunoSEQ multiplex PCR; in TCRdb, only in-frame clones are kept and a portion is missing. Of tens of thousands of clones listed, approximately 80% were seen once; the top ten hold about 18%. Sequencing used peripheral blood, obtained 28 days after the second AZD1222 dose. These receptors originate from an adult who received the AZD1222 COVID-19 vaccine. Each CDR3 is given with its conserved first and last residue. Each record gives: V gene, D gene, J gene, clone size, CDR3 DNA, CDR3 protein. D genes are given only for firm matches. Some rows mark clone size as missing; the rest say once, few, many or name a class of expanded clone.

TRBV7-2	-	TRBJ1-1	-	TGTGCCAGCAGCTTATCGGTGAACACTGAAGCTTTCTTT	CASSLSVNTEAFF
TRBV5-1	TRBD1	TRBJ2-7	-	TGCGCCAGCAGCTTGGGACAGGGAGCCTACGAGCAGTACTTC	CASSLGQGAYEQYF
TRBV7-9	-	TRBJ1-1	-	TGTGCCAGCAGCTTTACCGGGCCCCGGGCTTTCTTT	CASSFTGPRAFF
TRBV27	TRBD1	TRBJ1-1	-	TGTGCCAGCAGTTTAGGGACAGCAGGAAACACTGAAGCTTTCTTT	CASSLGTAGNTEAFF
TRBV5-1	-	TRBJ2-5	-	TGCGCCAGCAGCTTGCGTCTGGTAGGGGAGACCCAGTACTTC	CASSLRLVGETQYF
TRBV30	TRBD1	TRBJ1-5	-	TGTGCCTGGAAGGGGGGACAGATTGGTCAGCCCCAGCATTTT	CAWKGGQIGQPQHF
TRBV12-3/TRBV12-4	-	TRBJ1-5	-	TGTGCCAGCAGTTTAGGACAGCCCCAGCATTTT	CASSLGQPQHF
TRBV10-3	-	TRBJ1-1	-	TGTGCCATCGGGAAGGGGGGGAACACTGAAGCTTTCTTT	CAIGKGGNTEAFF
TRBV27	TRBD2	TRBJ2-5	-	TGTGCCAGCAGTCCCCTCGGGGGGGGGATAAAGACCCAGTACTTC	CASSPLGGGIKTQYF
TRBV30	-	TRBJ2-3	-	TGTGCCTGGAGTGATAATGGCGGACGCACAGATACGCAGTATTTT	CAWSDNGGRTDTQYF
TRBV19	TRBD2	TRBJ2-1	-	TGTGCCAGTACACCCTTTAGGACTAGCGGGGGGCTCAATGAGCAGTTCTTC	CASTPFRTSGGLNEQFF
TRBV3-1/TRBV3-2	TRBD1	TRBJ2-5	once	TGTGCCAGCAGCCAACAGACAGGGCAAGAGACCCAGTACTTC	CASSQQTGQETQYF
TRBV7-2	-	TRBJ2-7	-	TGTGCCAGCAGCTCCCGTGGGGCCTACGAGCAGTACTTC	CASSSRGAYEQYF
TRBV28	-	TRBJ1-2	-	TGTGCCAGCAGTCTACAGTTCCGCTATGGCTACACCTTC	CASSLQFRYGYTF
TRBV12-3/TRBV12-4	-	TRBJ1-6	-	TGTGCCAGCGGCCGCGGGGCTAATTCACCCCTCCACTTT	CASGRGANSPLHF
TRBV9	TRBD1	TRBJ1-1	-	TGTGCCAGCAGCGTAAAGGGGGCAAGCACTGAAGCTTTCTTT	CASSVKGASTEAFF
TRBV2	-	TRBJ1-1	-	TGTGCCAGCAGACCCACGGACGGGAACATGAACACTGAAGCTTTCTTT	CASRPTDGNMNTEAFF
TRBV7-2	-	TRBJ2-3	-	TGTGCCAGCAGCACTAGCACAGATACGCAGTATTTT	CASSTSTDTQYF
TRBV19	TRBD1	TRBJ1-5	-	TGTGCCAGTAGTATTCCGGGACAGGGGCGTGCGAGGAGCAATCAGCCCCAGCATTTT	CASSIPGQGRARSNQPQHF
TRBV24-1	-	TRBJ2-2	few	TGTGCCACCAGTGATTTCAAGGGGGGCGGCGCCGGGGAGCTGTTTTTT	CATSDFKGGGAGELFF
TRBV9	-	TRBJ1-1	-	TGTGCCAGCAGCGTCCGAGGAGGGCGGAACACTGAAGCTTTCTTT	CASSVRGGRNTEAFF
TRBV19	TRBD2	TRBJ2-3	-	TGTGCCAGTAGTATACTAGCGGGGGGGAGCACAGATACGCAGTATTTT	CASSILAGGSTDTQYF
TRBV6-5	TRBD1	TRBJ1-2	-	TGTGCCAGCAGGGGGACAGGCGGCGGCTACACCTTC	CASRGTGGGYTF
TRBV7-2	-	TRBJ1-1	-	TGTGCCAGCAGCTTAGGGGGCGGTCTACTTGCTGAAGCTTTCTTT	CASSLGGGLLAEAFF
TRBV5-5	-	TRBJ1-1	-	TGTGCCAGCAGCTTGACCAGGGGTAAGACTGAAGCTTTCTTT	CASSLTRGKTEAFF
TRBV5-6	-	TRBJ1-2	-	TGTGCCAGCCGGCGGTCGGGGGAGGACTATGGCTACACCTTC	CASRRSGEDYGYTF
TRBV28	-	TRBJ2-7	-	TGTGCCAGCAGTTACAGCTACGAGCAGTACTTC	CASSYSYEQYF
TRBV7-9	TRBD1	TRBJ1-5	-	TGTGCCAGCAGCCTCGGGACAGGAGACCATAGCAATCAGCCCCAGCATTTT	CASSLGTGDHSNQPQHF
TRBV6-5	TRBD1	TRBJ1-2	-	TGTGCCAGCAGCAGACAGGGGGCAGGCTATGGCTACACCTTC	CASSRQGAGYGYTF
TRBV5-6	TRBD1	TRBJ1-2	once	TGTGCCAGCAGCTTAGACAGGGGGAACTATGGCTACACCTTC	CASSLDRGNYGYTF
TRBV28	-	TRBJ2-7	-	TGTGCCACCAGTAGGAGAAATAGAGGGTTCGAGCAGTACTTC	CATSRRNRGFEQYF
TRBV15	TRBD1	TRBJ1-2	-	TGTGCCACCAGCAGAGTTCCACGGACAGGTAACTACAACTATGGCTACACCTTC	CATSRVPRTGNYNYGYTF
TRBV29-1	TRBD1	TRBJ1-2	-	TGCAGCGTTGAACAGGGGGCGATTCAAGGCTATGGCTACACCTTC	CSVEQGAIQGYGYTF
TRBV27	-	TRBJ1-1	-	TGTGCCAGCAGTTTTGCGGGGGGCTACACTGAAGCTTTCTTT	CASSFAGGYTEAFF
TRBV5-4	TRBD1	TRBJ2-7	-	TGTGCCAGCAGCTTACCGGGACAGGGCTACGAGCAGTACTTC	CASSLPGQGYEQYF
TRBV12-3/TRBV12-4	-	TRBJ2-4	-	TGTGCCAGCAGTTTAGGGAAAAACATTCAGTACTTC	CASSLGKNIQYF
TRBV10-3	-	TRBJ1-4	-	TGTGCCATCAGTGAGTCAGCTTTCAGTATGGCTAATGAAAAACTGTTTTTT	CAISESAFSMANEKLFF
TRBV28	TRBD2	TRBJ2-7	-	TGTGCCAGCAGTTCCACCGGGACTAGCCGGAAAGGCGAGCAGTACTTC	CASSSTGTSRKGEQYF
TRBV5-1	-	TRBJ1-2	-	TGCGCCAGCAGCTTGGTCTTGGGGGCGAACTATGGCTACACCTTC	CASSLVLGANYGYTF
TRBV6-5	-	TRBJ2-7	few	TGTGCCAGCAGACAGTATGACGAGCAGTACTTC	CASRQYDEQYF
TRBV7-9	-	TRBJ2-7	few	TGTGCCAGCAGCACCTACTACGAGCAGTACTTC	CASSTYYEQYF
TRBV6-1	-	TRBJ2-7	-	TGTGCCAGCAGTGATTTGGCGGTATCCTACGAGCAGTACTTC	CASSDLAVSYEQYF
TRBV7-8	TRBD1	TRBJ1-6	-	TGTGCCAGCAGCTTAGCGCTTGGCAGGGGGCGAAATTCACCCCTCCACTTT	CASSLALGRGRNSPLHF
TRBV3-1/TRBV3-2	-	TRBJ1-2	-	TGTGCCAGCAGCCAAGCCCAGGGGTCCTATGGCTACACCTTC	CASSQAQGSYGYTF
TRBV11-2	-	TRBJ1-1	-	TGTGCCAGCAGCTTAGTTGGGAGGGGCAGGGAAGCTTTCTTT	CASSLVGRGREAFF
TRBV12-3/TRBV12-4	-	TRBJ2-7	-	TGTGCCAGCAGTTTATTCTGGTCCTACGAGCAGTACTTC	CASSLFWSYEQYF
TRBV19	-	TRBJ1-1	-	TGTGCCAGTAGTTGGGTTTTGGACACTGAAGCTTTCTTT	CASSWVLDTEAFF
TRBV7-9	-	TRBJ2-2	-	TGTGCCAGCAGCCCTGGCCGGGCCACCGGGGAGCTGTTTTTT	CASSPGRATGELFF
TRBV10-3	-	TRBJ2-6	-	TGTGCCATCAGCAAGGGGGAGTCTGGGGCCAACGTCCTGACTTTC	CAISKGESGANVLTF
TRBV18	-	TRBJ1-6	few	TGTGCCAGCTCACCGGCGGGGAGCGATTCACCCCTCCACTTT	CASSPAGSDSPLHF